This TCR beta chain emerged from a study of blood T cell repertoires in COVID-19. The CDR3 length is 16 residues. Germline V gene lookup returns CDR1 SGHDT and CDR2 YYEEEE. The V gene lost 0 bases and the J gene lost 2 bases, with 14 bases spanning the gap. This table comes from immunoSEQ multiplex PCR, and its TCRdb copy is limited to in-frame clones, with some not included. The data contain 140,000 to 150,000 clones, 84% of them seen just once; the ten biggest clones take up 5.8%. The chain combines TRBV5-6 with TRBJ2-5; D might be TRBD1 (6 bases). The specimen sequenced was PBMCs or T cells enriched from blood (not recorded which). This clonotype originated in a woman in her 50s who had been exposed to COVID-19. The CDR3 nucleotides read TGTGCCAGCAGCTTGGCAGGGGCGAGCGAGCAAGAGACCCAGTACTTC. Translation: CASSLAGASEQETQYF.